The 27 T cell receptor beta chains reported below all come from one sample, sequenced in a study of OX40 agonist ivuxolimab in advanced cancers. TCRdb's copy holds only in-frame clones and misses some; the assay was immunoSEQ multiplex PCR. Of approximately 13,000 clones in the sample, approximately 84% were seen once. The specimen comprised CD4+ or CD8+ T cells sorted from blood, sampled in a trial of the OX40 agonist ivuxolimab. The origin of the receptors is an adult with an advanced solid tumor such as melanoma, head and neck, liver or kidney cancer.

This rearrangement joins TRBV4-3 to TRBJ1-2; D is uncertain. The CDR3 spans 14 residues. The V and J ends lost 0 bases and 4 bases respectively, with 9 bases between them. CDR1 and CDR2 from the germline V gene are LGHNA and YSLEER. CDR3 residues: CASSQDLGPYGYTF. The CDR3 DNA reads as TGCGCCAGCAGCCAAGATTTAGGCCCCTATGGCTACACCTTC.

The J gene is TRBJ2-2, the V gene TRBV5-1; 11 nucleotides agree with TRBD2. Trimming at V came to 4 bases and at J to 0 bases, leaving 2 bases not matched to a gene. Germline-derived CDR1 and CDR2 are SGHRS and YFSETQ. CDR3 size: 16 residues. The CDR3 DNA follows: TGCGCCAGCAGCCCGACTAGCGGGACGAACACCGGGGAGCTGTTTTTT. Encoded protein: CASSPTSGTNTGELFF. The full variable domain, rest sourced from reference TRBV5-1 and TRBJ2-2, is KAGVTQTPRYLIKTRGQQVTLSCSPISGHRSVSWYQQTPGQGLQFLFEYFSETQRNKGNFPGRFSGRQFSNSRSEMNVSTLELGDSALYLCASSPTSGTNTGELFFGEGSRLTVL.

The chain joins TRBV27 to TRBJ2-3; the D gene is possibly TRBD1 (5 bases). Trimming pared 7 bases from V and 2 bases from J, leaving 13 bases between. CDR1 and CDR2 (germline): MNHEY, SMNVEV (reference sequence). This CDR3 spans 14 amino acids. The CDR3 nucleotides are TGTGCCAGCATGGCTGGGGCCGACACAGATACGCAGTATTTT. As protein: CASMAGADTDTQYF.

CDR3 sequence (DNA): TGTGCCAGCAGTTCTGGACACCTCTACGAGCAGTACTTC. Protein: CASSSGHLYEQYF. The chain combines TRBV27 with TRBJ2-7; TRBD1 is a possible D gene (5 bases). Per germline, CDR1 MNHEY and CDR2 SMNVEV (reference sequence). The ends were cut back, 4 bases at V and 3 bases at J, with 10 bases in the middle. This CDR3 spans 13 amino acids.

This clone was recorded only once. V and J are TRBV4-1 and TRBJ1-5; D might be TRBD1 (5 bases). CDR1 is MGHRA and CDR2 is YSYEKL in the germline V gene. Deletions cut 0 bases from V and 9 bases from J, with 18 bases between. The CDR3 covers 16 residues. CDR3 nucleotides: TGCGCCAGCAGCCAAGATACAGGTGGCCTATGGTGGCCCCAGCATTTT. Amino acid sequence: CASSQDTGGLWWPQHF.

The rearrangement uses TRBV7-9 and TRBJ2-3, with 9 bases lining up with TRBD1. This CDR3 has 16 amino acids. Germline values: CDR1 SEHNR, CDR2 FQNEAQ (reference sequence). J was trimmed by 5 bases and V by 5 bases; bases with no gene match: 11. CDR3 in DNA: TGTGCCAGCAGCGAACGGGACAGGGAGGAAGGAGATACGCAGTATTTT. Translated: CASSERDREEGDTQYF.

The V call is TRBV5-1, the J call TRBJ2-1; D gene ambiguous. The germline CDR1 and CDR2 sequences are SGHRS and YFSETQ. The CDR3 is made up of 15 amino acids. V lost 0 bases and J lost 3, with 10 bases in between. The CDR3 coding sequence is TGCGCCAGCAGCTTGGTTTACAGATACTACAATGAGCAGTTCTTC. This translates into CASSLVYRYYNEQFF.

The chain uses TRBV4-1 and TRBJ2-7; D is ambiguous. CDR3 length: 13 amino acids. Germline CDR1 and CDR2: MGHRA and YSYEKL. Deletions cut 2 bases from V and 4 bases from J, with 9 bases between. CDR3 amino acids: CASSQSDGYEQYF. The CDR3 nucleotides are TGCGCCAGCAGCCAATCGGACGGGTACGAGCAGTACTTC.

The CDR3 reads CASSLGDRPYEQYF. The CDR3 bases are TGTGCCAGCAGCTTAGGGGACCGCCCCTACGAGCAGTACTTC. The V call is TRBV11-3, the J call TRBJ2-7; D is tentatively TRBD1 or TRBD2 (5 bases each). Germline values: CDR1 SGHNT, CDR2 YENEEA. The length of the CDR3 is 14 residues. The germline V and J ends were trimmed by 1 base and 2 bases, with 9 bases remaining between them.

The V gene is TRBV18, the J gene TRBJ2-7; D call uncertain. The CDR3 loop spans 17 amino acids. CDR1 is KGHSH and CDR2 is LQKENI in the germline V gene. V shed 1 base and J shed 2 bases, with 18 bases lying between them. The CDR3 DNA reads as TGTGCCAGCTCACCACAAGGTCCCTACAGCGAAACCTACGAGCAGTACTTC. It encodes CASSPQGPYSETYEQYF.

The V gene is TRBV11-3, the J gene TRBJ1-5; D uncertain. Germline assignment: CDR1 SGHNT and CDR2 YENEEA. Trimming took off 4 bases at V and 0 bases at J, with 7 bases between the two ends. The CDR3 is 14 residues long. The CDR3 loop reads CASSSKISNQPQHF. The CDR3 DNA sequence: TGTGCCAGCAGCTCAAAAATTAGCAATCAGCCCCAGCATTTT.

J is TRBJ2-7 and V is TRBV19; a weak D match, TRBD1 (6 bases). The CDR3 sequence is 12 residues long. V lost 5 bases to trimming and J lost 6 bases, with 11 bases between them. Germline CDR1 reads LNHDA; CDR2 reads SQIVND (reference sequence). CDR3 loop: CASSSQGPEQYF. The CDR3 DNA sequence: TGTGCCAGTAGTTCACAGGGTCCCGAGCAGTACTTC. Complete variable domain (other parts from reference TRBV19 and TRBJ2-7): DGGITQSPKYLFRKEGQNVTLSCEQNLNHDAMYWYRQDPGQGLRLIYYSQIVNDFQKGDIAEGYSVSREKKESFPLTVTSAQKNPTAFYLCASSSQGPEQYFGPGTRLTVT.

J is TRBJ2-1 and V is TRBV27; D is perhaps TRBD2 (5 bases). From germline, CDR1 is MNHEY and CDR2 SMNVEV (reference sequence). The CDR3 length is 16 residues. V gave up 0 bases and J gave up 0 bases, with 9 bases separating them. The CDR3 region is CASSLSGESSYNEQFF. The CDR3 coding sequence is TGTGCCAGCAGTTTATCGGGAGAGAGCTCCTACAATGAGCAGTTCTTC.

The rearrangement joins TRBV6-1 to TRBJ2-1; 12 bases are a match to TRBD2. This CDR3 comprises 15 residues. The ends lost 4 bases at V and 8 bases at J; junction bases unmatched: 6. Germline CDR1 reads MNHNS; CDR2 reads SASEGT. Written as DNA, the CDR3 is TGTGCCAGCAGTGGGCTAGCGGGAGGGCACGATGAGCAGTTCTTC. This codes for CASSGLAGGHDEQFF.

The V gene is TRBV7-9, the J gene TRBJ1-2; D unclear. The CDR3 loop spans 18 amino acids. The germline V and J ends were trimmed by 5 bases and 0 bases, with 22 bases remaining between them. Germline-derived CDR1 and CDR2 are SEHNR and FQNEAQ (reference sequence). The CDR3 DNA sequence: TGTGCCAGCAGCCCTATCTCTTTGAACGGCCCCTCTAACTATGGCTACACCTTC. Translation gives CASSPISLNGPSNYGYTF.

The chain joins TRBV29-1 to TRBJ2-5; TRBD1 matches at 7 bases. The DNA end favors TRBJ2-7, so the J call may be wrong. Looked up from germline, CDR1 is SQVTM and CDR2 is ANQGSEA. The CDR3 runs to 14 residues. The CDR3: CSVIQGKDGYEQYF. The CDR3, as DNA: TGCAGCGTAATACAGGGGAAGGATGGCTACGAGCAGTACTTC.

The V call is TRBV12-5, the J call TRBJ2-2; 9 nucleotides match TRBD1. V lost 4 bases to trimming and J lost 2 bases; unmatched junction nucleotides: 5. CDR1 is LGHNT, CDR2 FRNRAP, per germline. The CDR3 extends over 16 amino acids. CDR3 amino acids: CASGSRDRANTGELFF. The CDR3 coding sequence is TGTGCTAGTGGTTCGAGGGACAGGGCAAACACCGGGGAGCTGTTTTTT. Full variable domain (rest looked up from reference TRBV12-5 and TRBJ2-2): DARVTQTPRHKVTEMGQEVTMRCQPILGHNTVFWYRQTMMQGLELLAYFRNRAPLDDSGMPKDRFSAEMPDATLATLKIQPSEPRDSAVYFCASGSRDRANTGELFFGEGSRLTVL.

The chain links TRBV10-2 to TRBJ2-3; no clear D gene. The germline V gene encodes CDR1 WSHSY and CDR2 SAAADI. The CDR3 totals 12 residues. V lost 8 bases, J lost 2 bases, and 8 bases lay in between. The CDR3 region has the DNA TGCGCCAGCTCCCTCATCACAGATACGCAGTATTTT. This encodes CASSLITDTQYF.

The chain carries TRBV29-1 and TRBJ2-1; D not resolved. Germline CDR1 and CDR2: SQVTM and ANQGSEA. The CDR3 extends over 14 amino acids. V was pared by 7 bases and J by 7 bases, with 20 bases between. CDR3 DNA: TGCAGCGCACCCATACCCGTCCTTGGGAATGAGCAGTTCTTC. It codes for CSAPIPVLGNEQFF.

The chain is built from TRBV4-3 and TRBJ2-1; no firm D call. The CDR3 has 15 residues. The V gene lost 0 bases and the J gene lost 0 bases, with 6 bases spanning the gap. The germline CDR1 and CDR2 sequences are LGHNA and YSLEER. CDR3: CASSQDSSSYNEQFF. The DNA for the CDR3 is TGCGCCAGCAGCCAAGACTCGAGCTCCTACAATGAGCAGTTCTTC.

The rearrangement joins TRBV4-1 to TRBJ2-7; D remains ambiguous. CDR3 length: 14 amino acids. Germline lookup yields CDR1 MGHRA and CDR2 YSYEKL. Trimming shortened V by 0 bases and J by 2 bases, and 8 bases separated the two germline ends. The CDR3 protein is CASSQDAGTYEQYF. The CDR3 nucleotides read TGCGCCAGCAGCCAAGATGCCGGAACCTACGAGCAGTACTTC.

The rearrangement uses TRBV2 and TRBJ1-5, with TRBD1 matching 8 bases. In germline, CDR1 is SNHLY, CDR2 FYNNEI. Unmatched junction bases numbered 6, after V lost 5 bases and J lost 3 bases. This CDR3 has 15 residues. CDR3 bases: TGTGCCAGCAGTTTCGCGGGACAGGACAATCAGCCCCAGCATTTT. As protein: CASSFAGQDNQPQHF. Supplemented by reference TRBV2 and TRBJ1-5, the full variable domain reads EPEVTQTPSHQVTQMGQEVILRCVPISNHLYFYWYRQILGQKVEFLVSFYNNEISEKSEIFDDQFSVERPDGSNFTLKIRSTKLEDSAMYFCASSFAGQDNQPQHFGDGTRLSIL.

CDR3 region: CASSPPPYRAPDQPQHF. CDR3 coding DNA: TGTGCCAGCAGTCCGCCCCCCTACAGGGCTCCGGATCAGCCCCAGCATTTT. The genes are TRBV27 and TRBJ1-5; tentative D call: TRBD1 (6 bases). The CDR3 consists of 17 residues. The V gene's germline CDR1 is MNHEY and CDR2 SMNVEV (reference sequence). Trimming removed 5 bases at V and 5 bases at J, with 22 bases between.

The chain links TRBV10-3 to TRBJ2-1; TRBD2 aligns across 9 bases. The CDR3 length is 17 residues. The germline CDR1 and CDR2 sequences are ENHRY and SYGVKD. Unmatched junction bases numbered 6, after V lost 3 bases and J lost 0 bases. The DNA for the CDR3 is TGTGCCATCAGTGACAGGCGGGGGGGCAGCTCCTACAATGAGCAGTTCTTC. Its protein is CAISDRRGGSSYNEQFF.

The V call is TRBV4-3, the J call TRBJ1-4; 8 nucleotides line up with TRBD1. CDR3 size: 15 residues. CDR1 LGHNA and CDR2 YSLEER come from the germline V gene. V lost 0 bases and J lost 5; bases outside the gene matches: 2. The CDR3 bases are TGCGCCAGCAGCCAAGACCGGACAGGGAATGAAAAACTGTTTTTT. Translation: CASSQDRTGNEKLFF.

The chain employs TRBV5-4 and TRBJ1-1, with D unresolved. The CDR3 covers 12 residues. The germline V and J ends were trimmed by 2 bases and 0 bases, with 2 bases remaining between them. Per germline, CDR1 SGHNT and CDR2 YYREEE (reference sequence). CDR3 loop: CASSLMNTEAFF. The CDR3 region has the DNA TGTGCCAGCAGCTTAATGAACACTGAAGCTTTCTTT. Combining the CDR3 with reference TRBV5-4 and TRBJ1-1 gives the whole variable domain ETGVTQSPTHLIKTRGQQVTLRCSSQSGHNTVSWYQQALGQGPQFIFQYYREEENGRGNFPPRFSGLQFPNYSSELNVNALELDDSALYLCASSLMNTEAFFGQGTRLTVV.

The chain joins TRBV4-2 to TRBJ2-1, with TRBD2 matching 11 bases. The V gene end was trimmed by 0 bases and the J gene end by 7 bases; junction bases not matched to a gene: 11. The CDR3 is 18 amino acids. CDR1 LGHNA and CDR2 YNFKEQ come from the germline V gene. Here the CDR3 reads CASSQDIVSGGATNEQFF. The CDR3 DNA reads TGTGCCAGCAGCCAAGATATCGTTAGCGGGGGGGCCACAAATGAGCAGTTCTTC.